This T cell receptor (beta chain) was found in a study of molecular identifiers for immune sequencing clone quantification. Overall study context: For replicates, RNA isolated from approximately 20,000 or 98,000 naive CD8 cells was divided into five portions, of which four were sequenced.

In preparing bulk TCR libraries, previously described methods and listed TCR primers were used. TCRdb re-analysed the PCR reads in MiXCR, keeping a single row per CDR3 protein. The sample includes more than 300,000 distinct CDR3 sequences, about 21% seen only once; the top ten take 0.81%. The CDR3 length is 14 residues. Trimming cost V 8 bases and J 4 bases, with 15 bases left between them. Study observations and caveats: Even with roughly 1 million naive cells present, spiked Jurkat TCR RNA from one cell was reportedly detectable.

This clonotype was counted ten times or more. Its specificity is not known. When naive CD8 T cells were sorted, they were gated as CD8+CD4-CCR7+CD45RA+. Sample: naive CD8+ T cells from blood, with Jurkat cell RNA spiked in. Specified subset: FACS-sorted CD8+CD4-CCR7+CD45RA+ naive T cells. The receptor was derived from a human donor in good health. Some libraries in this study had Jurkat cell RNA spiked in. The genes are TRBV12-3 or TRBV12-4 and TRBJ2-1; no definite D call. In nucleotides, the CDR3 is TGTGCCAGCCGTGTGCTGGGCCCATACAATGAGCAGTTCTTC. This sequence encodes CASRVLGPYNEQFF.